This passage covers 27 T cell receptor beta chains from one sample sequenced in a study of cytomegalovirus exposure and HLA in healthy donors. Both 60 Vbeta primers and 13 Jbeta primers went into the PCR. TCRdb's table, derived via immunoSEQ multiplex PCR, lists solely in-frame clones and lacks some. This table holds 29,000 or so clones, 50% to 75% found once. The sequencing sample was made of PBMCs. Receptors were obtained from a male donor in good health and CMV-seropositive.

This chain connects TRBV27 to TRBJ1-6; TRBD1 is a possible D gene (5 bases). The CDR3 runs to 14 residues. Germline values: CDR1 MNHEY, CDR2 SMNVEV (reference sequence). Trimming pared 4 bases from V and 6 bases from J, leaving 10 bases between. CDR3 nucleotide sequence: TGTGCCAGCAGTTCGGGGGAGGTTAATTCACCCCTCCACTTT. This translates into CASSSGEVNSPLHF.

This sequence joins TRBV6-1 and TRBJ1-1, with 11 positions matching TRBD1. The CDR3 loop spans 15 amino acids. V shed 6 bases, J shed 1 base, and the junction held 4 bases outside the gene matches. The germline CDR1 and CDR2 sequences are MNHNS and SASEGT. CDR3 region: CASRGTGGRNTEAFF. The DNA of the CDR3 is TGTGCCAGCAGAGGGACAGGGGGACGGAACACTGAAGCTTTCTTT.

This clone was counted only a few times. The genes are TRBV28 and TRBJ2-7; 8 bases match TRBD2. The CDR3 length is 15 residues. Germline V gene sequence: CDR1 MDHEN, CDR2 SYDVKM. V shed 6 bases, J shed 7 bases, and the junction held 14 bases outside the gene matches. CDR3 bases: TGTGCCAGCAGCACAAGCACGAGGACTAGCCTTGAGCAGTACTTC. This sequence encodes CASSTSTRTSLEQYF. Full variable domain (remainder filled in from reference TRBV28 and TRBJ2-7): DVKVTQSSRYLVKRTGEKVFLECVQDMDHENMFWYRQDPGLGLRLIYFSYDVKMKEKGDIPEGYSVSREKKERFSLILESASTNQTSMYLCASSTSTRTSLEQYFGPGTRLTVT.

V usage is TRBV5-6 and J usage is TRBJ2-3, with D possibly TRBD1 on 7 matching bases. V gave up 4 bases and J gave up 2 bases, with 17 bases separating them. Germline V lookup: CDR1 SGHDT, CDR2 YYEEEE. The CDR3 consists of 16 residues. The CDR3 spells CASSRAGTATTDTQYF. CDR3 DNA sequence: TGTGCCAGCAGCCGTGCGGGGACAGCTACCACAGATACGCAGTATTTT.

The chain uses TRBV7-3 and TRBJ2-1, with TRBD2 matching 9 bases. Germline loops: CDR1 SGHTA, CDR2 FQGTGA. This CDR3 is 16 amino acids long. The trim removed 4 bases at V and 0 bases at J, leaving 4 bases unmatched. The CDR3 protein is CASSSFSGGSYNEQFF. In DNA form, the CDR3 reads TGTGCCAGCAGCTCTTTTAGCGGGGGCTCCTACAATGAGCAGTTCTTC.

This rearrangement joins TRBV6-1 to TRBJ2-7, with D possibly TRBD1 on 6 matching bases. V lost 9 bases and J 6 bases, leaving 24 bases between the germline ends. The V gene's germline CDR1 is MNHNS and CDR2 SASEGT. The length of the CDR3 is 15 residues. The CDR3 sequence: CASLFTGLVFSEQYF. The CDR3 DNA reads TGTGCCAGTCTATTCACAGGGCTCGTTTTCTCCGAGCAGTACTTC.

This chain uses TRBV30 with TRBJ2-7, with TRBD1 matching over 8 bases. This CDR3 is 15 amino acids long. Germline CDR1 GTSNPN, CDR2 SVGIG (reference sequence). After removal of 4 bases from V and 5 bases from J, the junction contained 13 bases not matched to a gene. CDR3 sequence (DNA): TGTGCCTGGACGCCAGGGACAGGCGTAGGACACGAGCAGTACTTC. Protein sequence: CAWTPGTGVGHEQYF.

Turning to this clone: One end of the junction varies from germline; a read error may be responsible. This chain connects TRBV10-2 to TRBJ1-6; TRBD1 aligns across 8 bases. Germline CDR1 WSHSY, CDR2 SAAADI. This CDR3 spans 15 amino acids. This chain's CDR3 is CASSIGQGIRSPPHF. DNA for the CDR3: TGCGCCAGCAGTATCGGACAGGGAATCAGGTCACCCCCCCACTTT.

This chain joins TRBV9 and TRBJ1-4; D possibly corresponds to TRBD1 (6 bases). The CDR3 consists of 14 residues. Trimming took off 3 bases at V and 6 bases at J, with 12 bases between the two ends. Germline-derived CDR1 and CDR2 are SGDLS and YYNGEE. CDR3 sequence reads: CASSAGTLDEKLFF. The CDR3 DNA is TGTGCCAGCAGCGCGGGGACACTCGATGAAAAACTGTTTTTT.

This clone came up once. The chain couples TRBV30 to TRBJ1-5; D uncertain. V lost 0 bases and J lost 3, with 12 bases in between. Germline V CDR1 and CDR2: GTSNPN, SVGIG (reference sequence). The CDR3 runs 15 residues. The DNA of the CDR3 is TGTGCCTGGAGTGTTGGGCAGGTGTACAATCAGCCCCAGCATTTT. Amino acid sequence: CAWSVGQVYNQPQHF.

V is TRBV5-6 and J is TRBJ2-7, with a tentative D call TRBD1 (5 bases). V shed 3 bases and J shed 5 bases, with 18 bases lying between them. The germline V gene has CDR1 SGHDT and CDR2 YYEEEE. CDR3 length: 15 residues. The CDR3 bases are TGTGCCAGCAGCTCCCTCCGACAGAGAACCGACGAGCAGTACTTC. It yields the protein CASSSLRQRTDEQYF.

This chain joins TRBV9 and TRBJ2-2; D remains ambiguous. Trimming removed 5 bases from V and 4 bases from J, with 12 bases in between. CDR1 and CDR2 from the germline V gene are SGDLS and YYNGEE. There are 14 residues in the CDR3. The CDR3, as DNA: TGTGCCAGCAGTTCCACCTTTAGCACCGGGGAGCTGTTTTTT. Protein: CASSSTFSTGELFF.

This clone has a handful of counts. The chain employs TRBV6-8 and TRBJ1-1, with 11 bases identical to TRBD1. Trimming removed 7 bases from V and 3 bases from J; junction bases left unmatched: 10. The CDR3 covers 16 residues. Germline-derived CDR1 and CDR2 are MNHGY and SAAAGT. This CDR3 is CASKRDRGFSDTEAFF. CDR3 DNA sequence: TGTGCCAGCAAAAGGGACAGGGGGTTTTCGGACACTGAAGCTTTCTTT.

This clone was recorded a few times. This chain uses TRBV28 with TRBJ2-7; D is possibly TRBD2 (6 bases). V was clipped by 1 base and J by 2 bases, with 15 bases between them. Germline CDR1 reads MDHEN; CDR2 reads SYDVKM. This CDR3 has 16 residues. The CDR3 protein is CASSLSAGPPPYEQYF. The CDR3 DNA reads as TGTGCCAGCAGTTTATCGGCGGGACCTCCCCCCTACGAGCAGTACTTC.

Regarding this clone: The sample holds other DNA sequences that translate to the same CDR3. V is TRBV5-1 and J is TRBJ1-1, with D possibly matching TRBD1 (5 bases). The CDR3 sequence is 13 residues long. Trimming shortened V by 1 base and J by 5 bases, and 9 bases separated the two germline ends. Germline V lookup: CDR1 SGHRS, CDR2 YFSETQ. CDR3 loop: CASSLQGNTEAFF. As DNA, the CDR3 is TGCGCCAGCAGCTTGCAGGGAAATACTGAAGCTTTCTTT.

The J gene is TRBJ1-5, the V gene TRBV19; 7 bases map to TRBD1. The V segment lost 7 bases and the J segment 0 bases; nucleotides outside the gene matches: 6. CDR1 is LNHDA and CDR2 is SQIVND in the germline V gene (reference sequence). The CDR3 length is 15 residues. The CDR3 spells CASTSTGYSNQPQHF. In DNA, the CDR3 is TGTGCCAGTACCTCGACAGGGTATAGCAATCAGCCCCAGCATTTT. The full variable domain, in which reference TRBV19 and TRBJ1-5 provide the parts outside the CDR3, is DGGITQSPKYLFRKEGQNVTLSCEQNLNHDAMYWYRQDPGQGLRLIYYSQIVNDFQKGDIAEGYSVSREKKESFPLTVTSAQKNPTAFYLCASTSTGYSNQPQHFGDGTRLSIL.

CDR3 nucleotide sequence: TGTGCCAGCAGCTTACAACCCATCGGGACTAGCCTCTTGAGCTCCTACAATGAGCAGTTCTTC. This encodes CASSLQPIGTSLLSSYNEQFF. This sequence joins TRBV7-6 and TRBJ2-1, with TRBD2 matching 9 bases. The CDR3 covers 21 residues. V lost 2 bases, J lost 0 bases, and 17 bases stayed unmatched. Germline CDR1 is SGHVS and CDR2 is FNYEAQ.

The rearrangement links TRBV27 to TRBJ1-2; D possibly corresponds to TRBD1 (5 bases). Germline loops: CDR1 MNHEY, CDR2 SMNVEV (reference sequence). V lost 2 bases and J lost 5, with 18 bases in between. The CDR3 runs to 16 residues. The CDR3 bases are TGTGCCAGCAGTTTAGGGGGGTGGCAGCCACCTTATGGCTACACCTTC. Encoded protein: CASSLGGWQPPYGYTF.

This chain joins TRBV4-1 and TRBJ2-5; 8 positions agree with TRBD2. The germline gives CDR1 MGHRA, CDR2 YSYEKL. The junction had 10 bases not matched to a gene; V was cut back by 2 bases and J by 11 bases. This CDR3 has 14 residues. CDR3 sequence (DNA): TGCGCCAGCAGCCAACCCCGGGAGGGGTTACAGCAGTACTTC. As protein: CASSQPREGLQQYF.

The chain uses TRBV30 and TRBJ1-5, with 7 bases fitting TRBD1. The ends lost 4 bases at V and 1 base at J; junction bases unmatched: 1. This CDR3 contains 13 residues. Germline V gives CDR1 GTSNPN, CDR2 SVGIG (reference sequence). The CDR3 sequence: CAWNRGSNQPQHF. The CDR3 region has the DNA TGTGCCTGGAACAGGGGAAGCAATCAGCCCCAGCATTTT.

This chain joins TRBV29-1 and TRBJ2-1, with D possibly matching TRBD1 (5 bases). This CDR3 has 15 residues. Trimming shortened V by 5 bases and J by 3 bases, and 17 bases separated the two germline ends. Germline CDR1 and CDR2: SQVTM and ANQGSEA. CDR3 sequence: CSVFDSKAIYNEQFF. The CDR3 DNA reads as TGCAGCGTTTTCGACAGTAAGGCCATCTACAATGAGCAGTTCTTC.

The chain links TRBV29-1 to TRBJ1-2; 8 bases line up with TRBD1. The CDR3 has 11 amino acids. Per the germline V gene, CDR1 is SQVTM and CDR2 is ANQGSEA. The J segment lost 8 bases and the V segment lost 6 bases, leaving 5 bases of the junction unmatched. The CDR3 nucleotides are TGCAGCGTGGGCCGGGACAGGGGCTACACCTTC. Translation gives CSVGRDRGYTF.

This clone was recorded a few times. This rearrangement joins TRBV29-1 to TRBJ2-3, with 11 bases lining up with TRBD2. V lost 4 bases and J lost 3; bases outside the gene matches: 6. CDR3 length: 15 amino acids. Germline lookup yields CDR1 SQVTM and CDR2 ANQGSEA. The CDR3 DNA follows: TGCAGCGTTGCAGAACCTAGCGGGAGGACAGATACGCAGTATTTT. Translating it yields CSVAEPSGRTDTQYF.

This clone came up a few times. The chain is built from TRBV6-6 and TRBJ1-1; 7 nucleotides agree with TRBD1. Germline CDR1 MNHNY, CDR2 SVGAGI (reference sequence). CDR3 length equals 14 residues. J lost 0 bases, V lost 7 bases, and 5 bases had no gene match. The CDR3 nucleotides read TGTGCCAGCACCTTAGACAGGGTGAACACTGAAGCTTTCTTT. It is translated as CASTLDRVNTEAFF.

The genes are TRBV4-1 and TRBJ2-1, with 8 positions matching TRBD2. V lost 6 bases to trimming and J lost 5 bases; unmatched junction nucleotides: 9. The CDR3 is 15 residues long. The germline V gene has CDR1 MGHRA and CDR2 YSYEKL. The CDR3 bases are TGCGCCAGCAGATCGGGAGCGGGAGCCCACAATGAGCAGTTCTTC. It codes for CASRSGAGAHNEQFF.

The V gene is TRBV11-3, the J gene TRBJ1-4, with unresolved D. Trimming removed 4 bases at V and 7 bases at J, with 10 bases between. The CDR3 length is 13 residues. In germline, CDR1 is SGHNT, CDR2 YENEEA. Here the CDR3 reads CASSSSLSEKLFF. The CDR3 DNA follows: TGTGCCAGCAGCTCTTCTCTATCTGAAAAACTGTTTTTT.

This clone appeared once. This chain connects TRBV11-1 to TRBJ1-1; D perhaps matches TRBD1 (5 bases). The V and J ends lost 6 bases and 3 bases respectively, with 17 bases between them. The CDR3 length is 15 residues. Looked up from germline, CDR1 is SGHAT and CDR2 is FQDESV (reference sequence). CDR3: CASRLSRVLDTEAFF. The DNA of the CDR3 is TGTGCCAGCAGGCTCTCCAGGGTTCTGGACACTGAAGCTTTCTTT.